These T cell receptor beta chains were read from a single sample in a study of patients and donors after allogeneic stem cell transplantation. From the RT-PCR reads, TCRdb called clonotypes with MiXCR, one entry per CDR3 protein. This table holds some 880,000 distinct CDR3 sequences, more than 15% found once. Sequencing was done on a sample of blood, either unsorted or a sorted T cell fraction (not recorded which). Receptor source: a human donor who was either an allogeneic HSCT recipient or a stem cell or donor lymphocyte infusion donor (not recorded which). It is not recorded whose cells these are; they may come from a transplant donor. Each CDR3 is given with its conserved first and last residue. A D gene is named only where the DNA matches it firmly. A row's size may be missing; if present it is once, few, many or a size class.

TRBD2	TRBV4-3	TRBJ2-7	.	CASSQETARGLADYEQYF	TGCGCCAGCAGCCAAGAAACTGCGAGGGGACTAGCGGATTACGAGCAGTACTTC
TRBD2	TRBV4-1	TRBJ2-3	.	CASSQDLASGRDTQYF	TGCGCCAGCAGCCAAGATCTTGCTAGCGGGAGAGATACGCAGTATTTT
TRBD2	TRBV15	TRBJ2-4	few	CATSINSGGAKGAKNIQYF	TGTGCCACCAGCATAAATAGCGGGGGGGCCAAGGGAGCCAAAAACATTCAGTACTTC
.	TRBV9	TRBJ2-7	few	CASSARWGSYEQYF	TGTGCCAGCAGCGCCAGGTGGGGGAGCTACGAGCAGTACTTC
.	TRBV4-3	TRBJ2-2	many	CASSQNRVDGELFF	TGCGCCAGCAGTCAGAACAGGGTGGACGGGGAGCTGTTTTTT
.	TRBV11-2	TRBJ2-3	few	CASSPVFTDTQYF	TGTGCCAGCAGCCCGGTATTCACAGATACGCAGTATTTT
TRBD1	TRBV29-1	TRBJ2-5	.	CSVSGTGYQETQYF	TGCAGCGTTTCCGGGACAGGGTATCAAGAGACCCAGTACTTC
.	TRBV11-2	TRBJ2-7	.	CASSSTGRRDEQYF	TGTGCCAGCAGCTCCACAGGGAGACGCGACGAGCAGTACTTC
.	TRBV5-6	TRBJ1-1	many	CASSLIGGNEAFF	TGTGCCAGCAGCTTAATCGGCGGCAATGAAGCTTTCTTT
TRBD1	TRBV5-6	TRBJ1-6	.	CASSFGTGNNSPLHF	TGTGCCAGCAGTTTCGGGACAGGGAATAATTCACCCCTCCACTTT
.	TRBV20-1	TRBJ2-3	few	CSGAPQGLKQYF	TGCAGTGGCGCACCACAGGGCCTTAAGCAGTATTTT
.	TRBV7-8	TRBJ1-3	.	CASSLGFSGNTIYF	TGTGCCAGCAGCTTAGGATTCTCTGGAAACACCATATATTTT
TRBD2	TRBV20-1	TRBJ2-3	few	CSAPPFGTSGTDTQYF	TGCAGTGCTCCCCCCTTTGGGACTAGCGGCACAGATACGCAGTATTTT
.	TRBV9	TRBJ2-2	.	CASSVDSDTGELFF	TGTGCCAGCAGCGTAGATTCTGACACCGGGGAGCTGTTTTTT
.	TRBV12-3/TRBV12-4	TRBJ1-5	few	CASSLGDIQAGNQPQHF	TGTGCCAGCAGTTTGGGGGACATTCAGGCGGGCAATCAGCCCCAGCATTTT
.	TRBV20-1	TRBJ1-5	.	CSAPRHSSRGNQPQHF	TGCAGTGCTCCCCGACACAGCTCGCGGGGCAATCAGCCCCAGCATTTT
.	TRBV12-3/TRBV12-4	TRBJ2-3	.	CASSLVRRNTDTQYF	TGTGCCAGCAGTCTTGTGAGAAGGAACACAGATACGCAGTATTTT
.	TRBV5-1	TRBJ2-3	.	CASSYGGRRDTDTQYF	TGCGCCAGCAGCTATGGGGGGAGACGCGACACAGATACGCAGTATTTT
TRBD1	TRBV2	TRBJ1-2	few	CASSVRGSGGYTF	TGTGCCAGCAGCGTCAGGGGGTCGGGAGGCTACACCTTC
.	TRBV12-3/TRBV12-4	TRBJ2-2	few	CASSFRVRRPGELFF	TGTGCCAGCAGTTTTCGGGTTAGGAGGCCCGGGGAGCTGTTTTTT